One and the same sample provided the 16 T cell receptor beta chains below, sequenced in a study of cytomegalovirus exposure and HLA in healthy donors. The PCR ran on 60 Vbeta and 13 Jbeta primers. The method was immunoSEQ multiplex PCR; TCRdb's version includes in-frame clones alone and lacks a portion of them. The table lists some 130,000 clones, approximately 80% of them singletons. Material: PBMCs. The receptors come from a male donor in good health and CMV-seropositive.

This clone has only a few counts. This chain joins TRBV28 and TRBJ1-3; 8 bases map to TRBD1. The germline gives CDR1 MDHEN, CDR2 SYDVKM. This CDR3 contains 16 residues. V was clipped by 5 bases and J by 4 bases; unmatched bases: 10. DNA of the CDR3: TGTGCCAGCAGTGTCAACAGGGGGGTGTCGGGAAACACCATATATTTT. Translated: CASSVNRGVSGNTIYF.

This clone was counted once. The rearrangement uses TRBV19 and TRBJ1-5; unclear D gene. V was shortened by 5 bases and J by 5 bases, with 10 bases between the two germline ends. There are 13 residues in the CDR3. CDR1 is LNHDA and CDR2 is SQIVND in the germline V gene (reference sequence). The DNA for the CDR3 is TGTGCCAGTAGTCCGCGACGGGATCAGCCCCAGCATTTT. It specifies CASSPRRDQPQHF.

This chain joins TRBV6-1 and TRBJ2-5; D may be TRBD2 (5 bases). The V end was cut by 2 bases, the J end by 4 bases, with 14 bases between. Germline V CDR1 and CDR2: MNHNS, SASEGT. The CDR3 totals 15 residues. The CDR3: CASSENSAIGETQYF. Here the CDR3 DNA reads TGTGCCAGCAGTGAAAATAGCGCCATAGGAGAGACCCAGTACTTC.

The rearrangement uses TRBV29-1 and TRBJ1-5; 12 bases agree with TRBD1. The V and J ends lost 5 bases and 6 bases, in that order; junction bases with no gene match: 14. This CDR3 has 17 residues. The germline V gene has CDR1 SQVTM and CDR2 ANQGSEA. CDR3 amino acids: CSVCSGTGGRRTQPQHF. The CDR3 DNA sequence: TGCAGCGTTTGCTCCGGGACAGGGGGCAGAAGGACTCAGCCCCAGCATTTT.

CDR3 in amino acids: CASSIAAGQKFGYTF. The CDR3 DNA reads TGCGCCAGCAGTATAGCCGCGGGACAGAAGTTCGGCTACACCTTC. J is TRBJ1-2 and V is TRBV5-1; 7 bases match TRBD1. Per germline, CDR1 SGHRS and CDR2 YFSETQ. CDR3 size: 15 residues. J gave up 8 bases and V 5 bases, and 15 bases lay outside the gene matches.

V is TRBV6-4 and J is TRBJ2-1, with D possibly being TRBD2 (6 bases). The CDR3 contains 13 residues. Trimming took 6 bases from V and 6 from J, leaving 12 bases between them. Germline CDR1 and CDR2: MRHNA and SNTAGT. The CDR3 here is CASSSGTPNEQFF. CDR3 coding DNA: TGTGCCAGCAGCTCCGGGACTCCCAATGAGCAGTTCTTC.

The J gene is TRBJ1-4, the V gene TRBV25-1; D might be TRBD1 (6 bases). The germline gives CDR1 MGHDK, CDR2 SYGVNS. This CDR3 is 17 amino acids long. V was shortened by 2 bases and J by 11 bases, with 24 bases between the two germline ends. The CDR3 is CASSEKGRGGRMKKLFF. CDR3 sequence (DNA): TGTGCCAGCAGTGAAAAGGGGAGGGGGGGCAGAATGAAGAAACTGTTTTTT.

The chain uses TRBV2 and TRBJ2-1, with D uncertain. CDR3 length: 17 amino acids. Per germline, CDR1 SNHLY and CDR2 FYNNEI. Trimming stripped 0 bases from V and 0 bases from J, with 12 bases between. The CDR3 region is CASSEANYWSSYNEQFF. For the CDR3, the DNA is TGTGCCAGCAGTGAAGCGAACTACTGGAGCTCCTACAATGAGCAGTTCTTC.

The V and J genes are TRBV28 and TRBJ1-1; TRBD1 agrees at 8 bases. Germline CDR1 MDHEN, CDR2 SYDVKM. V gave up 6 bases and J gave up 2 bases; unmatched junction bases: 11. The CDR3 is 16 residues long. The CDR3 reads CASRGQDPMPNTEAFF. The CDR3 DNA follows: TGTGCCAGCAGGGGACAGGACCCAATGCCTAACACTGAAGCTTTCTTT.

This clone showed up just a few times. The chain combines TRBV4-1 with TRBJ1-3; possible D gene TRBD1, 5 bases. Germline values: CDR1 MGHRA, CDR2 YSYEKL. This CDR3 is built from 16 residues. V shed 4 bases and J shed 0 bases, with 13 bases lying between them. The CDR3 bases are TGCGCCAGCAGCCGAAGACAGAGCCGCTCTGGAAACACCATATATTTT. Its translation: CASSRRQSRSGNTIYF.

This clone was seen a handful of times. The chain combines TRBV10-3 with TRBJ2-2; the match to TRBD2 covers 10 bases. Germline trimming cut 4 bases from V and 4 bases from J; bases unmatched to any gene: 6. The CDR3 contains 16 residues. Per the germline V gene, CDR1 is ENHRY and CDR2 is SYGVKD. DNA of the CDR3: TGTGCCATCAGTGTTCTAGCGGGAGAAGGCACCGGGGAGCTGTTTTTT. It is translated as CAISVLAGEGTGELFF.

As DNA, the CDR3 is TGTGCCAGCAGATACGTAACAGGGGTTGATGGCTACACCTTC. Translated, it gives CASRYVTGVDGYTF. The J gene is TRBJ1-2, the V gene TRBV6-6, with 7 bases matching TRBD1. The CDR3 extends over 14 amino acids. The V segment lost 6 bases and the J segment 6 bases; nucleotides outside the gene matches: 10. Germline V CDR1 and CDR2: MNHNY, SVGAGI (reference sequence).

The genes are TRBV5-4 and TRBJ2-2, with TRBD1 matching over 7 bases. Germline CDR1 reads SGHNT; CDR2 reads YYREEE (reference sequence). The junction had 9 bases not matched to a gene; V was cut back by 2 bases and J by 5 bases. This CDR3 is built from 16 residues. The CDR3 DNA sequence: TGTGCCAGCAGCTTCGAGACAGGGATGAGAACCGGGGAGCTGTTTTTT. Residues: CASSFETGMRTGELFF. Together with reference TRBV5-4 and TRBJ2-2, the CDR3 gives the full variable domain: ETGVTQSPTHLIKTRGQQVTLRCSSQSGHNTVSWYQQALGQGPQFIFQYYREEENGRGNFPPRFSGLQFPNYSSELNVNALELDDSALYLCASSFETGMRTGELFFGEGSRLTVL.

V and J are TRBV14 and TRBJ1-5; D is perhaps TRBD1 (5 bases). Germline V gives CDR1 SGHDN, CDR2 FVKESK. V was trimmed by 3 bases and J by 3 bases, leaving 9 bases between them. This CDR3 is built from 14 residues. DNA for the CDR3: TGTGCCAGCAGCCATGACAGCAACAATCAGCCCCAGCATTTT. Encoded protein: CASSHDSNNQPQHF.

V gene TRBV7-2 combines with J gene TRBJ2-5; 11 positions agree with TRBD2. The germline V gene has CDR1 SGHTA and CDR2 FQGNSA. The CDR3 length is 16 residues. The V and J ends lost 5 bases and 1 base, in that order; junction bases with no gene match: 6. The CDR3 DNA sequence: TGTGCCAGCAGCCCTAGGACTAGCGGGCGCCAAGAGACCCAGTACTTC. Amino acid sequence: CASSPRTSGRQETQYF.

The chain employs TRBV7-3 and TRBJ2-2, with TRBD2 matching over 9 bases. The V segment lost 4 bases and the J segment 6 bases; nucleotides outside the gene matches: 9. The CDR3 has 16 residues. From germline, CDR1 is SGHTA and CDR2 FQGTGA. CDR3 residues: CASSSFGTSLPGELFF. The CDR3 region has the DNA TGTGCCAGCAGCTCCTTCGGGACTAGCCTCCCCGGGGAGCTGTTTTTT. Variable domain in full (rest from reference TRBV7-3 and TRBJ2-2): GAGVSQTPSNKVTEKGKYVELRCDPISGHTALYWYRQSLGQGPEFLIYFQGTGAADDSGLPNDRFFAVRPEGSVSTLKIQRTERGDSAVYLCASSSFGTSLPGELFFGEGSRLTVL.